The 24 T cell receptor beta chains given below trace back to one sample, sequenced in a study of PD-1 blockade in mismatch repair-deficient tumors. Measured with immunoSEQ multiplex PCR; TCRdb has only the in-frame clones, and not every one. The sample has about 110,000 clones, 70% to 80% seen once. The input for sequencing was peripheral blood, taken 60 weeks after starting pembrolizumab. These receptors were taken from an adult with mismatch repair-deficient cancer.

This clone was observed a single time. The V call is TRBV11-2, the J call TRBJ1-2; no firm D call. CDR3 length: 14 amino acids. Per germline, CDR1 SGHAT and CDR2 FQNNGV. V was cut by 1 base and J by 3 bases, with 9 bases left in between. The chain's CDR3 is CASSLVADHYGYTF. In DNA form, the CDR3 reads TGTGCCAGCAGCTTAGTAGCGGATCACTATGGCTACACCTTC.

The chain couples TRBV30 to TRBJ2-2; no firm D call. V shed 1 base and J shed 2 bases, with 11 bases lying between them. CDR3 length: 15 amino acids. The germline V gene has CDR1 GTSNPN and CDR2 SVGIG (reference sequence). In DNA, the CDR3 is TGTGCCTGGAGTGGGTATGCAACAAACACCGGGGAGCTGTTTTTT. This translates into CAWSGYATNTGELFF.

This rearrangement joins TRBV5-1 to TRBJ2-3, with 8 positions matching TRBD1. The CDR3 has 16 residues. Germline V gene data show CDR1 as SGHRS and CDR2 as YFSETQ. V was pared by 1 base and J by 1 base, with 5 bases of the junction left unmatched. CDR3 DNA: TGCGCCAGCAGCTTGACATCGGGACAGGGCACAGATACGCAGTATTTT. As protein: CASSLTSGQGTDTQYF.

This clone was seen just once. The chain is built from TRBV5-1 and TRBJ2-3; no reliable D call. The germline CDR1 and CDR2 sequences are SGHRS and YFSETQ. The CDR3 consists of 15 residues. V was trimmed by 0 bases and J by 2 bases, leaving 10 bases between them. In nucleotides, the CDR3 is TGCGCCAGCAGCTTGGCCGGCAGAACCACAGATACGCAGTATTTT. The encoded protein is CASSLAGRTTDTQYF.

The rearrangement joins TRBV4-3 to TRBJ2-1, with TRBD2 identical over 10 bases. J lost 9 bases, V lost 0 bases, and 8 bases had no gene match. Germline loops: CDR1 LGHNA, CDR2 YSLEER. CDR3 size: 16 residues. CDR3 nucleotide sequence: TGCGCCAGCAGCCAAGATCCGAGCGGGAGGGGAAGTGAGCAGTTCTTC. Its protein is CASSQDPSGRGSEQFF.

The J gene is TRBJ1-2, the V gene TRBV4-2; 9 bases map to TRBD1. Trimming took 5 bases from V and 3 from J; bases not matched to a gene: 4. The CDR3 is made up of 14 amino acids. Per the germline V gene, CDR1 is LGHNA and CDR2 is YNFKEQ. The CDR3 DNA is TGTGCCAGCAGCTCCGGGACAGGGTACTATGGCTACACCTTC. As protein: CASSSGTGYYGYTF.

The rearrangement joins TRBV6-6 to TRBJ2-7; maybe TRBD2 (6 bases). The CDR3 totals 16 residues. V lost 4 bases and J lost 6, with 22 bases in between. CDR1 and CDR2 (germline): MNHNY, SVGAGI (reference sequence). The CDR3 coding sequence is TGTGCCAGCAGTTCCTTCCCCGGGGAGGAATTGGGCGAGCAGTACTTC. The encoded protein is CASSSFPGEELGEQYF.

This clone is a singleton in its sample. J is TRBJ2-5 and V is TRBV5-6, with D tentatively TRBD2 (5 bases). Per the germline V gene, CDR1 is SGHDT and CDR2 is YYEEEE. The CDR3 contains 14 residues. Trimming shortened V by 0 bases and J by 4 bases, and 10 bases separated the two germline ends. Here the CDR3 reads CASSLVSGVETQYF. The CDR3 DNA follows: TGTGCCAGCAGCTTGGTATCCGGGGTAGAGACCCAGTACTTC.

The CDR3 here is CASSISGLAGGTGELFF. CDR3 nucleotide sequence: TGTGCCAGTAGTATAAGTGGACTAGCGGGAGGGACCGGGGAGCTGTTTTTT. This rearrangement joins TRBV19 to TRBJ2-2, with 15 bases matching TRBD2. V lost 2 bases, J lost 5 bases, and 3 bases stayed unmatched. The CDR3 length is 17 residues. From germline, CDR1 is LNHDA and CDR2 SQIVND (reference sequence).

The chain's CDR3 is CASSFWGLEVGNTIYF. The CDR3 coding sequence is TGCGCCAGCAGCTTCTGGGGCCTCGAAGTCGGAAACACCATATATTTT. The rearrangement links TRBV5-1 to TRBJ1-3, with a possible D match to TRBD1 (5 bases). The V gene lost 2 bases and the J gene lost 4 bases, with 16 bases spanning the gap. The CDR3 consists of 16 residues. The germline CDR1 and CDR2 sequences are SGHRS and YFSETQ.

This clone was seen a few times. This chain joins TRBV19 and TRBJ2-2; TRBD1 matches 7 bases. Germline V gene sequence: CDR1 LNHDA, CDR2 SQIVND (reference sequence). V lost 5 bases, J lost 2 bases, and 5 bases stayed unmatched. The CDR3 extends over 15 amino acids. The CDR3 sequence: CASSVGTANTGELFF. In DNA form, the CDR3 reads TGTGCCAGTAGTGTCGGGACAGCCAACACCGGGGAGCTGTTTTTT.

This chain uses TRBV6-6 with TRBJ1-2, with a weak D call TRBD1 (5 bases). In germline, CDR1 is MNHNY, CDR2 SVGAGI (reference sequence). The germline V and J ends were trimmed by 0 bases and 8 bases, with 13 bases remaining between them. There are 14 residues in the CDR3. For the CDR3, the DNA is TGTGCCAGCAGTTACTCGATAGGGGCGGACGGCTACACCTTC. As protein: CASSYSIGADGYTF.

V usage is TRBV7-2 and J usage is TRBJ2-5; a weak D match, TRBD1 (5 bases). V was shortened by 7 bases and J by 4 bases, with 10 bases between the two germline ends. CDR3 size: 12 residues. Germline CDR1 SGHTA, CDR2 FQGNSA. CDR3 nucleotides: TGTGCCAGCACCAAAGGGGTAGAGACCCAGTACTTC. Amino acids: CASTKGVETQYF.

The chain links TRBV29-1 to TRBJ1-2; D unresolved. The CDR3 sequence is 13 residues long. Trimming removed 1 base at V and 9 bases at J, with 15 bases between. Germline V gene sequence: CDR1 SQVTM, CDR2 ANQGSEA. The CDR3: CSVEGGGSWSYTF. CDR3 DNA: TGCAGCGTTGAAGGCGGAGGAAGTTGGAGCTACACCTTC.

Only one count was recorded for this clone. V usage is TRBV5-4 and J usage is TRBJ2-7; 8 bases agree with TRBD2. V shed 4 bases and J 4 bases; nucleotides not matched to a gene: 4. The CDR3 extends over 13 amino acids. Looked up from germline, CDR1 is SGHNT and CDR2 is YYREEE (reference sequence). In DNA, the CDR3 is TGTGCCAGCAGCAAGCGGGAGCGGTACGAGCAGTACTTC. Translated: CASSKRERYEQYF.

The chain couples TRBV6-5 to TRBJ2-3, with TRBD2 as a possible D gene (6 bases). V lost 4 bases and J lost 2, with 16 bases in between. The CDR3 sequence is 16 residues long. Germline CDR1 reads MNHEY; CDR2 reads SVGAGI. The CDR3 reads CASSSIGAGFTDTQYF. CDR3 in DNA: TGTGCCAGCAGTTCCATCGGGGCGGGATTCACAGATACGCAGTATTTT.

The chain uses TRBV4-1 and TRBJ2-6, with D perhaps matching TRBD2 (5 bases). The CDR3 contains 16 residues. V lost 6 bases to trimming and J lost 2 bases, with 14 bases between them. Germline values: CDR1 MGHRA, CDR2 YSYEKL. CDR3 region: CASRMGVATGANVLTF. CDR3 nucleotides: TGCGCCAGCAGAATGGGAGTTGCAACTGGGGCCAACGTCCTGACTTTC.

The chain uses TRBV19 and TRBJ1-2; D not certain. Trimming removed 5 bases from V and 7 bases from J, with 11 bases in between. The CDR3 runs to 12 residues. Germline V gene sequence: CDR1 LNHDA, CDR2 SQIVND (reference sequence). The CDR3 bases are TGTGCCAGTAGTCCCCGGGAGGGTGGCTACACCTTC. It yields the protein CASSPREGGYTF.

The genes are TRBV7-8 and TRBJ1-4; tentative D call: TRBD1 (5 bases). V lost 4 bases and J lost 8, with 17 bases in between. Germline lookup yields CDR1 SGHVS and CDR2 FQNEAQ. This CDR3 has 15 amino acids. The CDR3 coding sequence is TGTGCCAGCAGCTCCGGGGTAGGGGTTTTGGAAAAACTGTTTTTT. This encodes CASSSGVGVLEKLFF.

This chain links TRBV27 with TRBJ1-1; D gene uncertain. The CDR3 loop spans 13 amino acids. Germline-derived CDR1 and CDR2 are MNHEY and SMNVEV (reference sequence). The V gene lost 0 bases and the J gene lost 0 bases, with 2 bases spanning the gap. In DNA, the CDR3 is TGTGCCAGCAGTTTATCCCTGAACACTGAAGCTTTCTTT. This encodes CASSLSLNTEAFF.

This rearrangement joins TRBV15 to TRBJ2-2; tentative D call: TRBD1 (7 bases). Germline V gene lookup returns CDR1 LNHNV and CDR2 YYDKDF (reference sequence). CDR3 length: 17 residues. Deletions cut 4 bases from V and 4 bases from J, with 19 bases between. The CDR3 loop reads CATSISRGVDRTGELFF. The CDR3 DNA reads TGTGCCACCAGCATCTCCAGGGGGGTTGACCGCACCGGGGAGCTGTTTTTT.

The genes are TRBV18 and TRBJ1-1; TRBD1 matches at 7 bases. The CDR3 spans 14 residues. V was clipped by 3 bases and J by 5 bases; unmatched bases: 6. Germline V lookup: CDR1 KGHSH, CDR2 LQKENI. The DNA for the CDR3 is TGTGCCAGCTCACCCGGGACAGTGGGGACTGAAGCTTTCTTT. Protein: CASSPGTVGTEAFF. The whole variable domain, remainder taken from reference TRBV18 and TRBJ1-1, is NAGVMQNPRHLVRRRGQEARLRCSPMKGHSHVYWYRQLPEEGLKFMVYLQKENIIDESGMPKERFSAEFPKEGPSILRIQQVVRGDSAAYFCASSPGTVGTEAFFGQGTRLTVV.

The chain uses TRBV5-8 and TRBJ1-1, with D possibly matching TRBD1 (6 bases). The CDR3 sequence is 14 residues long. V lost 4 bases to trimming and J lost 1 base, with 11 bases between them. The V gene's germline CDR1 is SGHTS and CDR2 YDEGEE. The CDR3: CASSVNRENTEAFF. For the CDR3, the DNA is TGTGCCAGCAGCGTCAACAGGGAGAACACTGAAGCTTTCTTT.

This chain links TRBV4-1 with TRBJ2-4, with a tentative D call TRBD1 (5 bases). Per germline, CDR1 MGHRA and CDR2 YSYEKL. V dropped 1 base and J dropped 0 bases, with 13 bases sitting between them. The CDR3 consists of 17 residues. The CDR3 reads CASSQGDQGLAKNIQYF. Written as DNA, the CDR3 is TGCGCCAGCAGCCAAGGGGATCAGGGATTAGCCAAAAACATTCAGTACTTC.